These 5 T cell receptor beta chains share one sample of origin, sequenced in a study of cytomegalovirus exposure and HLA in healthy donors. Here immunoSEQ multiplex PCR was the method, and the copy in TCRdb shows in-frame clones only, minus some. Of some 290,000 clones detected, 88% appear once; the ten largest clones hold approximately 0.95%. The sequenced sample was PBMCs. The origin of the receptors is a man aged 25 to 40 in good health and CMV-seronegative.

The CDR3 DNA reads as TGTGCCAGTAGTCCCCAGCGAGTCACTGAAGCTTTCTTT. Amino acid sequence: CASSPQRVTEAFF. This chain joins TRBV19 and TRBJ1-1; the D is unclear. With 5 bases removed from V and 4 bases from J, the gap between germline ends came to 11 bases. Germline V CDR1 and CDR2: LNHDA, SQIVND (reference sequence). The CDR3 runs 13 residues.

This clone is a singleton in its sample. The chain recombines TRBV6-1 with TRBJ2-7, with 7 bases matching TRBD2. J was trimmed by 5 bases and V by 4 bases; bases with no gene match: 5. The CDR3 sequence is 13 residues long. Per germline, CDR1 MNHNS and CDR2 SASEGT. The CDR3 nucleotides read TGTGCCAGCAGTGGCCAGACTAGCCACGAGCAGTACTTC. This codes for CASSGQTSHEQYF.

V usage is TRBV7-9 and J usage is TRBJ1-3; possibly TRBD1 for D (5 bases). Germline-derived CDR1 and CDR2 are SEHNR and FQNEAQ (reference sequence). V was shortened by 5 bases and J by 0 bases, with 8 bases between the two germline ends. The CDR3 loop spans 14 amino acids. The CDR3 is CASSGQVSGNTIYF. The CDR3 bases are TGTGCCAGCAGCGGACAAGTCTCTGGAAACACCATATATTTT.

The CDR3 sequence: CASSSQGATQYF. DNA of the CDR3: TGTGCCAGCAGTTCACAGGGGGCTACGCAGTATTTT. The chain recombines TRBV6-6 with TRBJ2-3; 9 bases are shared with TRBD1. V shed 4 bases and J 8 bases; nucleotides not matched to a gene: 1. The V gene's germline CDR1 is MNHNY and CDR2 SVGAGI (reference sequence). CDR3 length equals 12 residues.

The chain uses TRBV5-1 and TRBJ2-7; possibly TRBD2 for D (6 bases). V lost 0 bases and J 3 bases, leaving 13 bases between the germline ends. CDR1 is SGHRS, CDR2 YFSETQ, per germline. The CDR3 is made up of 15 amino acids. CDR3 residues: CASSLGQGGGYEQYF. The DNA of the CDR3 is TGCGCCAGCAGCTTGGGGCAGGGAGGTGGCTACGAGCAGTACTTC.